This passage covers 30 T cell receptor beta chains from one sample sequenced in a study of regulatory T cells in long-lasting Graves disease. The time point: persistent/refractory GD, antithyroid drugs over 5 years with positive TRAb. Generation of the TCR library employed RNA extracted from PBMCs. Researchers made TCR beta libraries by using iRepertoire HTBI primers and running Arm-PCR on CDR3 regions. TCRdb re-analysed the multiplex PCR reads in MiXCR, keeping a single row per CDR3 protein. The table shows around 460,000 distinct CDR3 sequences, with 20% to 25% occurring only once. The sample in question was peripheral blood mononuclear cells (PBMCs), obtained when the disease was refractory, from a patient treated with antithyroid drugs. Receptors originate from a female donor with Graves disease.

With respect to this clonotype: One base separates it from a far larger clone, so it is likely a read error. The chain carries TRBV12-3 or TRBV12-4 and TRBJ1-2; D unclear. CDR3 length: 13 residues. Trimming stripped 8 bases from V and 4 bases from J, with 14 bases between. The CDR3 spells CASWTDGPYGYTF. For the CDR3, the DNA is TGTGCCAGCTGGACTGACGGACCCTATGGCTACACCTTC.

The genes are TRBV9 and TRBJ1-5; the D gene is possibly TRBD1 (5 bases). V gave up 1 base and J gave up 3 bases, with 11 bases separating them. The CDR3 has 15 amino acids. Germline lookup yields CDR1 SGDLS and CDR2 YYNGEE. The CDR3 sequence is CASSVRGGPNQPQHF. CDR3 in DNA: TGTGCCAGCAGCGTAAGGGGAGGTCCCAATCAGCCCCAGCATTTT. The whole variable domain, filled in from reference TRBV9 and TRBJ1-5, reads DSGVTQTPKHLITATGQRVTLRCSPRSGDLSVYWYQQSLDQGLQFLIQYYNGEERAKGNILERFSAQQFPDLHSELNLSSLELGDSALYFCASSVRGGPNQPQHFGDGTRLSIL.

This clonotype was counted at least ten times. The genes are TRBV7-8 and TRBJ1-5; no firm D call. V was clipped by 1 base and J by 5 bases, with 9 bases between them. The CDR3 length is 14 residues. Germline CDR1 and CDR2: SGHVS and FQNEAQ. CDR3 region: CASSLVASYQPQHF. The CDR3 DNA sequence: TGTGCCAGCAGCTTAGTAGCCAGCTATCAGCCCCAGCATTTT.

This clonotype occurred a few times. CDR3 bases: TGTGCCTCCGCGAACTACTATGGCTACACCTTC. Translating gives CASANYYGYTF. This chain uses TRBV30 with TRBJ1-2; D call uncertain. Trimming pared 7 bases from V and 3 bases from J, leaving 9 bases between. Germline lookup yields CDR1 GTSNPN and CDR2 SVGIG (reference sequence). The CDR3 runs to 11 residues.

In this sample, this clonotype turned up many times. The CDR3 sequence: CASSLINRGLGNEQYF. The DNA of the CDR3 is TGTGCCAGCAGTTTAATTAATCGGGGGCTGGGGAACGAGCAGTACTTC. The rearrangement joins TRBV28 to TRBJ2-7; D may correspond to TRBD1 or TRBD2 (6 bases each). V was shortened by 2 bases and J by 5 bases, with 19 bases between the two germline ends. Germline loops: CDR1 MDHEN, CDR2 SYDVKM. The CDR3 has 16 amino acids.

This clonotype has just a few counts. A far larger clone is a single base away, which makes a read error likely. The CDR3 loop is CASSFQGTEALF. In DNA form, the CDR3 reads TGTGCCAGCAGTTTCCAGGGGACTGAAGCTCTCTTT. The chain combines TRBV28 with TRBJ1-1; D perhaps matches TRBD1 (6 bases). Germline assignment: CDR1 MDHEN and CDR2 SYDVKM. This CDR3 is built from 12 residues.

This clonotype has at least ten counts. V is TRBV6-2 or TRBV6-3 and J is TRBJ1-2; no clear D. Germline assignment: CDR1 MNHEY and CDR2 SVGEGT. Trimming took off 6 bases at V and 8 bases at J, with 19 bases between the two ends. The CDR3 is made up of 14 amino acids. Here the CDR3 reads CASSSGPQTGGYTF. The CDR3 nucleotides are TGTGCCAGCAGCTCAGGTCCCCAAACGGGAGGCTACACCTTC.

This clonotype showed up many times. The V gene is TRBV6-1, the J gene TRBJ2-7; D gene ambiguous. The CDR3 extends over 14 amino acids. Trimming took off 8 bases at V and 2 bases at J, with 16 bases between the two ends. The germline V gene has CDR1 MNHNS and CDR2 SASEGT. This CDR3 is CASSYTGGAYEQYF. The CDR3 region has the DNA TGTGCCAGCTCATACACCGGCGGAGCCTACGAGCAGTACTTC.

This clonotype was seen a single time. For the CDR3, the DNA is TGTGCTAGTGGTATCCCTAGCGGACCCCTCCCTGGAGATACGCAGTATTTT. Translating it yields CASGIPSGPLPGDTQYF. This chain connects TRBV12-5 to TRBJ2-3; 7 bases are shared with TRBD2. Germline values: CDR1 LGHNT, CDR2 FRNRAP. With V trimmed by 5 bases and J by 5 bases, 16 bases remained unmatched. The CDR3 extends over 17 amino acids.

This clonotype has just a few counts. The gene calls are TRBV5-1 and TRBJ2-6; TRBD2 matches at 16 bases. The junction had 10 bases not matched to a gene; V was cut back by 0 bases and J by 4 bases. This CDR3 contains 21 residues. Germline V lookup: CDR1 SGHRS, CDR2 YFSETQ. The CDR3 DNA sequence: TGCGCCAGCAGCTTGGTCCCGGGACTAGCGGGAGGGCCTGACGGGGCCAACGTCCTGACTTTC. As protein: CASSLVPGLAGGPDGANVLTF.

The chain combines TRBV6-2 or TRBV6-3 with TRBJ1-1; TRBD1 matches 10 bases. The CDR3 covers 14 residues. Trimming at V came to 7 bases and at J to 6 bases, leaving 8 bases not matched to a gene. Germline values: CDR1 MNHEY, CDR2 SVGEGT. In DNA, the CDR3 is TGTGCCAGCACCCCGGGACAGGGGTTCGCTGAAGCTTTCTTT. Translating it yields CASTPGQGFAEAFF.

This chain links TRBV7-2 with TRBJ2-2; no clear D. Looked up from germline, CDR1 is SGHTA and CDR2 is FQGNSA. Trimming left V 3 bases short and J 8 bases short, with 13 bases between. The CDR3 has 14 amino acids. CDR3 sequence reads: CASSFPPIWGELFF. Here the CDR3 DNA reads TGTGCCAGCAGCTTTCCACCCATTTGGGGGGAGCTGTTTTTT.

This clonotype was recorded at least ten times. The rearrangement links TRBV30 to TRBJ1-1; unclear D gene. The germline V gene has CDR1 GTSNPN and CDR2 SVGIG (reference sequence). The ends were cut back, 7 bases at V and 6 bases at J, with 6 bases in the middle. This CDR3 is built from 9 residues. The CDR3, as DNA: TGTGCCTTACAGTCTGAAGCTTTCTTT. Protein sequence: CALQSEAFF.

Of note for this clonotype: A much larger clonotype is one base distant, so this may be a read error. V gene TRBV12-3 or TRBV12-4 combines with J gene TRBJ1-2; D may be TRBD1 (5 bases). CDR3 size: 11 residues. Trimming stripped 11 bases from V and 6 bases from J, with 13 bases between. In nucleotides, the CDR3 is TGTGCCGTAAAGGGGTACGATGGCTACACCTTC. Its protein is CAVKGYDGYTF.

This clonotype showed up many times. The rearrangement uses TRBV28 and TRBJ2-7, with 8 bases identical to TRBD1. Germline lookup yields CDR1 MDHEN and CDR2 SYDVKM. The ends lost 5 bases at V and 2 bases at J; junction bases unmatched: 14. CDR3 length: 17 residues. The CDR3 protein is CASSPQGANYYTYEQYF. DNA for the CDR3: TGTGCCAGCAGTCCTCAGGGGGCAAACTACTATACCTACGAGCAGTACTTC.

A word on this clonotype: A much larger clone lies a single base off, so this may be a read error. This is likely a read error, given that the CDR3 carries no conserved phenylalanine or tryptophan at its end. The CDR3 sequence: CASSLTGLAVQETQYL. The CDR3, as DNA: TGTGCCAGCAGCTTAACGGGACTAGCAGTACAAGAGACCCAGTACCTC. This sequence joins TRBV7-2 and TRBJ2-5; 9 nucleotides align to TRBD2. The CDR3 totals 16 residues. Germline lookup yields CDR1 SGHTA and CDR2 FQGNSA. Unmatched junction bases numbered 6, after V lost 2 bases and J lost 2 bases.

This chain links TRBV4-1 with TRBJ2-7; 11 bases are shared with TRBD2. CDR3 length equals 15 residues. J lost 7 bases, V lost 4 bases, and 9 bases had no gene match. Per the germline V gene, CDR1 is MGHRA and CDR2 is YSYEKL. CDR3 nucleotide sequence: TGCGCCAGCAGCCTAGCGGGAGGGACAGTTAAGGAGCAGTACTTC. It yields the protein CASSLAGGTVKEQYF.

A note on this clonotype: Possible read error: a much larger clone is one base away. CDR3 in amino acids: CATSEGQGAREAQYF. CDR3 coding DNA: TGTGCCACCAGTGAGGGACAGGGGGCGAGAGAGGCCCAGTACTTC. The V and J genes are TRBV6-2 or TRBV6-3 and TRBJ2-5; 12 nucleotides line up with TRBD1. Germline-derived CDR1 and CDR2 are MNHEY and SVGEGT. This CDR3 is built from 15 residues.

This clonotype came up a few times. The chain links TRBV19 to TRBJ1-5; D ambiguous. Germline V CDR1 and CDR2: LNHDA, SQIVND (reference sequence). With 1 base removed from V and 0 bases from J, the gap between germline ends came to 7 bases. This CDR3 region has 15 residues. Written as DNA, the CDR3 is TGTGCCAGTAGTATAGGGTCCAATAGCAATCAGCCCCAGCATTTT. It specifies CASSIGSNSNQPQHF.

In this sample, this clonotype turned up a few times. This chain joins TRBV19 and TRBJ2-1; 9 nucleotides match TRBD1. CDR1 and CDR2 from the germline V gene are LNHDA and SQIVND (reference sequence). The CDR3 sequence is 13 residues long. Unmatched junction bases numbered 2, after V lost 3 bases and J lost 8 bases. The CDR3 DNA is TGTGCCAGTAGTATTGACAGGGGGGATGAGCAGTTCTTC. It yields the protein CASSIDRGDEQFF.

The table lists this clonotype with a few counts. The J gene is TRBJ2-2, the V gene TRBV9; 11 nucleotides match TRBD2. CDR3 length equals 15 residues. Unmatched junction bases numbered 3, after V lost 3 bases and J lost 5 bases. Germline V gene sequence: CDR1 SGDLS, CDR2 YYNGEE. Written as DNA, the CDR3 is TGTGCCAGCAGCGAGACTAGCGGGACGACCGGGGAGCTGTTTTTT. As protein: CASSETSGTTGELFF.

This clonotype was seen a handful of times. This chain connects TRBV7-9 to TRBJ1-5; D not resolved. This CDR3 comprises 17 residues. Germline CDR1 reads SEHNR; CDR2 reads FQNEAQ (reference sequence). V was cut by 5 bases and J by 3 bases, with 20 bases left in between. The CDR3 nucleotides are TGTGCCAGCAGCCCCCCTGCGAGTAAAAATCTCAATCAGCCCCAGCATTTT. Translating it yields CASSPPASKNLNQPQHF.

The chain joins TRBV5-1 to TRBJ2-2; the match to TRBD1 covers 8 bases. Unmatched junction bases numbered 5, after V lost 4 bases and J lost 0 bases. The CDR3 runs to 16 residues. Germline values: CDR1 SGHRS, CDR2 YFSETQ. The CDR3 bases are TGCGCCAGCAGCCTATGGGACAGGACGAACACCGGGGAGCTGTTTTTT. This sequence encodes CASSLWDRTNTGELFF.

This clonotype was found many times. The rearrangement uses TRBV11-2 and TRBJ1-2; the D gene is possibly TRBD1 (5 bases). This CDR3 contains 12 residues. The germline V gene has CDR1 SGHAT and CDR2 FQNNGV. V lost 4 bases to trimming and J lost 8 bases, with 11 bases between them. The CDR3 loop reads CASSSQGWGYTF. The CDR3, as DNA: TGTGCCAGCAGCTCCCAGGGCTGGGGCTACACCTTC.

This chain connects TRBV18 to TRBJ2-7; 11 bases match TRBD1. The CDR3 spans 16 residues. V lost 3 bases to trimming and J lost 2 bases; unmatched junction nucleotides: 6. Germline CDR1 is KGHSH and CDR2 is LQKENI. CDR3 sequence reads: CASSPLGQGATYEQYF. CDR3 nucleotides: TGTGCCAGCTCACCCCTTGGACAGGGGGCGACCTACGAGCAGTACTTC.

V is TRBV5-6 and J is TRBJ2-7; D might be TRBD2 (6 bases). The CDR3 is 13 amino acids. V gave up 5 bases and J gave up 6 bases, with 15 bases separating them. Germline V gives CDR1 SGHDT, CDR2 YYEEEE. CDR3 sequence reads: CASSGGGVCEQYF. DNA for the CDR3: TGTGCCAGCAGTGGTGGCGGGGTCTGCGAGCAGTACTTC.

With regard to this clonotype: A clone one base away is much larger, so this may be a read error. This chain links TRBV6-5 with TRBJ2-7, with D uncertain. This CDR3 has 13 residues. Germline V gene data show CDR1 as MNHEY and CDR2 as SVGAGI. DNA for the CDR3: TGTGCCAGCGGTTACGGAACAATCTACGAGCAGTACTTC. As protein: CASGYGTIYEQYF.

This clonotype was seen repeatedly, ten times or more. V gene TRBV5-1 combines with J gene TRBJ2-2, with a weak D call TRBD2 (5 bases). CDR1 and CDR2 from the germline V gene are SGHRS and YFSETQ. With 0 bases removed from V and 4 bases from J, the gap between germline ends came to 10 bases. The CDR3 loop spans 15 amino acids. CDR3 region: CASSLAAEGTGELFF. DNA of the CDR3: TGCGCCAGCAGCTTGGCAGCCGAGGGCACCGGGGAGCTGTTTTTT.

The chain links TRBV9 to TRBJ2-2; 8 bases are a match to TRBD1. The CDR3 is 17 residues long. The junction had 10 bases not matched to a gene; V was cut back by 4 bases and J by 2 bases. The germline V gene has CDR1 SGDLS and CDR2 YYNGEE. CDR3 nucleotides: TGTGCCAGCAGCCCTCAACCGGGACAGGTTAACACCGGGGAGCTGTTTTTT. Amino acids: CASSPQPGQVNTGELFF. The full variable domain, in which reference TRBV9 and TRBJ2-2 provide the parts outside the CDR3, is DSGVTQTPKHLITATGQRVTLRCSPRSGDLSVYWYQQSLDQGLQFLIQYYNGEERAKGNILERFSAQQFPDLHSELNLSSLELGDSALYFCASSPQPGQVNTGELFFGEGSRLTVL.

This sequence joins TRBV7-2 and TRBJ1-1; D gene unclear. Germline CDR1 reads SGHTA; CDR2 reads FQGNSA. Trimming pared 2 bases from V and 7 bases from J, leaving 20 bases between. The CDR3 consists of 16 residues. The CDR3 DNA sequence: TGTGCCAGCAGCTTATACGTCATGAGGGCGTTGGATGAAGCTTTCTTT. Translating gives CASSLYVMRALDEAFF.